This entry describes one T cell receptor (beta chain). The sample belongs to a study of cytomegalovirus exposure and HLA in healthy donors. This PCR relied on a set of 60 Vbeta primers and 13 Jbeta primers. Sequencing used immunoSEQ multiplex PCR; TCRdb keeps in-frame clones, though not all of them. The data show 84,000 or so clones, with 65% to 80% seen just once and roughly 13% held by the top ten. CDR3 size: 14 residues. V lost 1 base, J lost 5 bases, and 8 bases lay in between. Germline loops: CDR1 SGHTA, CDR2 FQGNSA. The receptor comes from a human donor in good health. Sequenced input: PBMCs. The rearrangement uses TRBV7-2 and TRBJ2-2; D not certain. The CDR3, as DNA: TGTGCCAGCAGCTTAGTGGCGGTGACCGGGGAGCTGTTTTTT. Protein: CASSLVAVTGELFF.